These 26 T cell receptor beta chains share one sample of origin, sequenced in a study of siplizumab effects on memory and regulatory T cells. Libraries were prepared by immunoSEQ multiplex PCR; TCRdb keeps only in-frame clonotypes and omits some of them. The table shows about 87,000 clones, with 75% to 90% occurring only once. Source material: CD4+ T cells sorted from blood. Receptors were obtained from a human donor in good health.

This rearrangement joins TRBV6-1 to TRBJ1-4; D is unclear. The CDR3 totals 14 residues. V lost 3 bases to trimming and J lost 5 bases, with 10 bases between them. CDR1 MNHNS and CDR2 SASEGT come from the germline V gene. CDR3 protein: CASSDRSGNEKLFF. CDR3 DNA sequence: TGTGCCAGCAGTGATCGTTCCGGGAATGAAAAACTGTTTTTT.

V and J are TRBV28 and TRBJ1-5; possible D gene TRBD1, 5 bases. Looked up from germline, CDR1 is MDHEN and CDR2 is SYDVKM. The CDR3 length is 17 residues. Trimming pared 8 bases from V and 2 bases from J, leaving 22 bases between. CDR3 in amino acids: CASHDREGFVGNQPQHF. CDR3 DNA: TGTGCCAGCCACGATAGGGAGGGGTTTGTAGGCAATCAGCCCCAGCATTTT. Full variable domain (rest looked up from reference TRBV28 and TRBJ1-5): DVKVTQSSRYLVKRTGEKVFLECVQDMDHENMFWYRQDPGLGLRLIYFSYDVKMKEKGDIPEGYSVSREKKERFSLILESASTNQTSMYLCASHDREGFVGNQPQHFGDGTRLSIL.

The chain joins TRBV5-5 to TRBJ1-2; D possibly corresponds to TRBD1 (5 bases). The CDR3 length is 16 residues. Per the germline V gene, CDR1 is SGHKS and CDR2 is YYEKEE (reference sequence). Deletions cut 4 bases from V and 8 bases from J, with 24 bases between. This chain's CDR3 is CASSPLGVGVVKGYTF. The CDR3 nucleotides read TGTGCCAGCAGCCCTCTGGGAGTAGGGGTTGTTAAGGGCTACACCTTC.

The chain is built from TRBV11-2 and TRBJ1-5; no clear D. Trimming cost V 6 bases and J 8 bases, with 11 bases left between them. The CDR3 is 12 residues long. CDR1 SGHAT and CDR2 FQNNGV come from the germline V gene. CDR3 residues: CASSSPGEPQHF. The CDR3 DNA reads as TGTGCCAGCAGTTCCCCTGGGGAGCCCCAGCATTTT.

The rearrangement joins TRBV27 to TRBJ1-1; D is unresolved. CDR3 size: 14 residues. V lost 8 bases, J lost 1 base, and 14 bases lay in between. Germline loops: CDR1 MNHEY, CDR2 SMNVEV (reference sequence). Here the CDR3 DNA reads TGTGCCAGCGGCCCCAAAGTAGGGAACACTGAAGCTTTCTTT. Residues: CASGPKVGNTEAFF.

CDR3 amino acids: CASRKGGAYNEQFF. As DNA, the CDR3 is TGTGCCAGTAGAAAGGGGGGGGCCTACAATGAGCAGTTCTTC. The chain is built from TRBV19 and TRBJ2-1; D may be TRBD2 (7 bases). The CDR3 has 14 amino acids. The germline V gene has CDR1 LNHDA and CDR2 SQIVND (reference sequence). The V end was cut by 6 bases, the J end by 2 bases, with 11 bases between.

The chain uses TRBV5-8 and TRBJ2-1; 11 positions match TRBD2. J was trimmed by 2 bases and V by 0 bases; bases with no gene match: 4. CDR3 length: 17 residues. Germline CDR1 reads SGHTS; CDR2 reads YDEGEE. The CDR3 DNA reads as TGTGCCAGCAGCTTGGAGCTAGCGGGAGGAACCTACAATGAGCAGTTCTTC. It encodes CASSLELAGGTYNEQFF.

The chain joins TRBV10-2 to TRBJ2-5, with D tentatively TRBD1 (6 bases). This CDR3 spans 13 amino acids. The germline V gene has CDR1 WSHSY and CDR2 SAAADI. The ends were cut back, 4 bases at V and 5 bases at J, with 11 bases in the middle. CDR3 loop: CASSAQGGETQYF. As DNA, the CDR3 is TGCGCCAGCAGTGCACAGGGCGGGGAGACCCAGTACTTC.

This chain joins TRBV2 and TRBJ2-3; D gene unclear. V gave up 3 bases and J gave up 3 bases, with 4 bases separating them. CDR3 length equals 12 residues. CDR1 is SNHLY, CDR2 FYNNEI, per germline. CDR3 DNA sequence: TGTGCCAGCAGTGACGTGACAGATACGCAGTATTTT. It translates to CASSDVTDTQYF.

The chain combines TRBV6-5 with TRBJ2-1; D is uncertain. The V gene lost 5 bases and the J gene lost 3 bases, with 11 bases spanning the gap. The CDR3 length is 14 residues. CDR1 MNHEY and CDR2 SVGAGI come from the germline V gene. The CDR3 reads CASSRHTLYNEQFF. In nucleotides, the CDR3 is TGTGCCAGCAGTCGACATACTCTCTACAATGAGCAGTTCTTC.

V is TRBV6-1 and J is TRBJ2-5, with D perhaps assigned TRBD1 or TRBD2 (5 bases each). The ends were cut back, 5 bases at V and 3 bases at J, with 16 bases in the middle. CDR1 is MNHNS and CDR2 is SASEGT in the germline V gene. The CDR3 totals 15 residues. The CDR3 loop reads CASSLYRDGKETQYF. DNA of the CDR3: TGTGCCAGCAGTCTTTACCGGGACGGAAAAGAGACCCAGTACTTC.

The chain is built from TRBV11-2 and TRBJ2-5; no reliable D call. V was pared by 7 bases and J by 2 bases, with 11 bases between. The CDR3 has 13 amino acids. CDR1 is SGHAT and CDR2 is FQNNGV in the germline V gene. The CDR3: CASTPGLQETQYF. CDR3 sequence (DNA): TGTGCCAGCACCCCCGGATTACAAGAGACCCAGTACTTC. Complete variable domain (other parts from reference TRBV11-2 and TRBJ2-5): EAGVAQSPRYKIIEKRQSVAFWCNPISGHATLYWYQQILGQGPKLLIQFQNNGVVDDSQLPKDRFSAERLKGVDSTLKIQPAKLEDSAVYLCASTPGLQETQYFGPGTRLLVL.

The chain carries TRBV5-5 and TRBJ1-1; weak D call: TRBD1 (5 bases). This CDR3 is built from 15 residues. V lost 4 bases to trimming and J lost 1 base, with 14 bases between them. Germline CDR1 and CDR2: SGHKS and YYEKEE (reference sequence). The CDR3 sequence: CASSTTDLQNTEAFF. The CDR3 DNA follows: TGTGCCAGCAGCACGACAGATCTTCAGAACACTGAAGCTTTCTTT. Filled out from reference TRBV5-5 and TRBJ1-1, the complete variable domain reads DAGVTQSPTHLIKTRGQQVTLRCSPISGHKSVSWYQQVLGQGPQFIFQYYEKEERGRGNFPDRFSARQFPNYSSELNVNALLLGDSALYLCASSTTDLQNTEAFFGQGTRLTVV.

The chain joins TRBV4-2 to TRBJ1-4; 7 nucleotides agree with TRBD1. CDR1 and CDR2 (germline): LGHNA, YNFKEQ. With V trimmed by 1 base and J by 10 bases, 9 bases remained unmatched. This CDR3 region has 15 residues. The CDR3, as DNA: TGTGCCAGCAGCCAAGGGACAGGCGCTGGGGGAAAACTGTTTTTT. Translating gives CASSQGTGAGGKLFF.

The rearrangement uses TRBV5-1 and TRBJ2-5, with no clear D. Germline V gene data show CDR1 as SGHRS and CDR2 as YFSETQ. Trimming left V 2 bases short and J 1 base short, with 6 bases between. The CDR3 totals 13 residues. For the CDR3, the DNA is TGCGCCAGCAGCTTTGGGCTCCAAGAGACCCAGTACTTC. Protein sequence: CASSFGLQETQYF.

The rearrangement uses TRBV19 and TRBJ1-3, with D uncertain. The V gene lost 8 bases and the J gene lost 1 base, with 12 bases spanning the gap. The CDR3 covers 14 residues. Germline lookup yields CDR1 LNHDA and CDR2 SQIVND (reference sequence). CDR3 sequence reads: CASAAAGSGNTIYF. In DNA, the CDR3 is TGTGCCAGTGCCGCCGCGGGGTCTGGAAACACCATATATTTT.

This clone was recorded a few times. The chain links TRBV4-2 to TRBJ1-1, with TRBD1 identical over 9 bases. Germline loops: CDR1 LGHNA, CDR2 YNFKEQ. Trimming cost V 5 bases and J 5 bases; bases outside gene matches: 6. The CDR3 consists of 14 residues. The CDR3 is CASSSGQGETEAFF. The CDR3 DNA reads as TGTGCCAGCAGCTCGGGACAGGGTGAAACTGAAGCTTTCTTT.

The chain couples TRBV5-1 to TRBJ2-5, with 9 bases that match TRBD1. Near its end, the DNA agrees better with TRBJ2-7, so the J call may be wrong. This CDR3 is 15 amino acids long. Germline V CDR1 and CDR2: SGHRS, YFSETQ. This CDR3 reads CASSQGGTGNNEQYF. CDR3 DNA: TGCGCCAGCAGCCAAGGCGGGACAGGGAACAACGAGCAGTACTTC.

This rearrangement joins TRBV28 to TRBJ2-2; TRBD2 matches 11 bases. The CDR3 loop spans 16 amino acids. Per the germline V gene, CDR1 is MDHEN and CDR2 is SYDVKM. The J segment lost 3 bases and the V segment lost 5 bases, leaving 5 bases of the junction unmatched. CDR3 amino acids: CASSIGTSGYTGELFF. In nucleotides, the CDR3 is TGTGCCAGCAGTATTGGGACTAGCGGATACACCGGGGAGCTGTTTTTT. The full variable domain, with the rest looked up from reference TRBV28 and TRBJ2-2, is DVKVTQSSRYLVKRTGEKVFLECVQDMDHENMFWYRQDPGLGLRLIYFSYDVKMKEKGDIPEGYSVSREKKERFSLILESASTNQTSMYLCASSIGTSGYTGELFFGEGSRLTVL.

This clone has a count of ten or more. The rearrangement links TRBV30 to TRBJ1-5; D remains ambiguous. Germline CDR1 is GTSNPN and CDR2 is SVGIG (reference sequence). V was trimmed by 0 bases and J by 5 bases, leaving 8 bases between them. The length of the CDR3 is 13 residues. CDR3: CAWSVQKDQPQHF. CDR3 bases: TGTGCCTGGAGTGTACAGAAGGATCAGCCCCAGCATTTT. The full variable domain, rest sourced from reference TRBV30 and TRBJ1-5, is SQTIHQWPATLVQPVGSPLSLECTVEGTSNPNLYWYRQAAGRGLQLLFYSVGIGQISSEVPQNLSASRPQDRQFILSSKKLLLSDSGFYLCAWSVQKDQPQHFGDGTRLSIL.

V and J are TRBV5-6 and TRBJ2-5; 11 bases are shared with TRBD2. Losses at the gene ends were 0 bases for V and 4 bases for J; bases not matched to a gene: 2. Germline-derived CDR1 and CDR2 are SGHDT and YYEEEE. This CDR3 is 15 amino acids long. CDR3 sequence (DNA): TGTGCCAGCAGCTTGGTCCTAGCGGGAGGAGAGACCCAGTACTTC. Translating it yields CASSLVLAGGETQYF.

This chain connects TRBV4-2 to TRBJ2-5; tentative D call: TRBD2 (5 bases). The CDR3 loop spans 18 amino acids. Germline V lookup: CDR1 LGHNA, CDR2 YNFKEQ. Trimming left V 0 bases short and J 4 bases short, with 21 bases between. The CDR3 sequence is CASSQDGRKLVVRETQYF. The CDR3 DNA sequence: TGTGCCAGCAGCCAAGATGGAAGGAAACTAGTGGTTCGAGAGACCCAGTACTTC.

This chain joins TRBV15 and TRBJ2-3, with TRBD2 matching 10 bases. The CDR3 runs 19 residues. V lost 2 bases, J lost 5 bases, and 16 bases stayed unmatched. Germline V gene lookup returns CDR1 LNHNV and CDR2 YYDKDF (reference sequence). The chain's CDR3 is CATSRRRLAGHRAGDTQYF. The DNA of the CDR3 is TGTGCCACCAGCAGACGGCGACTAGCGGGCCACCGGGCCGGAGATACGCAGTATTTT.

V usage is TRBV2 and J usage is TRBJ1-1, with 8 positions matching TRBD1. Looked up from germline, CDR1 is SNHLY and CDR2 is FYNNEI. V shed 8 bases and J 6 bases; nucleotides not matched to a gene: 8. This CDR3 contains 13 residues. CDR3 residues: CASGYKDRAEAFF. The DNA for the CDR3 is TGTGCCAGCGGGTACAAGGACAGGGCTGAAGCTTTCTTT.

This clone was seen a few times. Here the CDR3 omits its conserved ending phenylalanine or tryptophan, so a read error is the likely source. The DNA is left out, because the CDR3 cannot be placed on it with certainty; the CDR3 is given as TCRdb lists it. The chain recombines TRBV7-3 with TRBJ2-7. Counting both end residues, the CDR3 totals 10 amino acids. CDR1 and CDR2 from the germline V gene are SGHTA and FQGTGA. The CDR3 spells CASSLLSDPH.

The V call is TRBV6-6, the J call TRBJ2-7; TRBD1 aligns across 9 bases. Trimming removed 2 bases from V and 7 bases from J; junction bases left unmatched: 3. This CDR3 is built from 13 residues. Germline V gene sequence: CDR1 MNHNY, CDR2 SVGAGI (reference sequence). CDR3 coding DNA: TGTGCCAGCAGTTACGGGACAGGGTTTGAGCAGTACTTC. It is translated as CASSYGTGFEQYF.